This T cell receptor beta chain was recorded in a study of tumor-infiltrating lymphocytes in primary liver carcinoma. For the study at large: Stage T1-T3 N0M0 tumors spanned about 4.2 to 10 cm. Study results and limitations: Tumor samples exhibited a significantly greater top-250-clone fraction than blood samples (p = 0.039). Tumor-blood pairs (like tumor-adjacent pairs) overlapped less than tumor region pairs did. Because of bulk unsorted sampling, CD4+ and CD8+ repertoires were not subjected to comparison.

Blood RNA was derived from unsorted whole blood, and germline DNA was extracted too. With respect to this clonotype: What it binds is unknown. This may stem from a read error, because a much larger clone lies one nucleotide away.

V was clipped by 2 bases and J by 7 bases, with 15 bases between them. The CDR3 consists of 15 residues. Reverse transcription of about 500 ng total RNA with a constant-region primer produced TCR beta cDNA. Libraries of TCR beta came from three nested multiplex PCR rounds with slightly modified ARM-PCR. Each of the first two PCR rounds ran approximately 10 cycles with TRBV1-TRBV30 forward and C-beta reverse primers. From the multiplex PCR reads, TCRdb called clonotypes with MiXCR, one entry per CDR3 protein. The sample includes about 200,000 distinct CDR3 sequences, around three fifths of them seen just once.

This TCR was sampled from a woman aged 55 to 70 with primary liver carcinoma and hepatitis B virus infection. The V gene is TRBV12-3 or TRBV12-4, the J gene TRBJ1-3; D gene unclear. Sequencing was carried out using peripheral blood. The chain's CDR3 is CASSLTLVLTNTIYF. CDR3 coding DNA: TGTGCCAGCAGTTTAACGCTCGTCCTCACTAACACCATATATTTT.